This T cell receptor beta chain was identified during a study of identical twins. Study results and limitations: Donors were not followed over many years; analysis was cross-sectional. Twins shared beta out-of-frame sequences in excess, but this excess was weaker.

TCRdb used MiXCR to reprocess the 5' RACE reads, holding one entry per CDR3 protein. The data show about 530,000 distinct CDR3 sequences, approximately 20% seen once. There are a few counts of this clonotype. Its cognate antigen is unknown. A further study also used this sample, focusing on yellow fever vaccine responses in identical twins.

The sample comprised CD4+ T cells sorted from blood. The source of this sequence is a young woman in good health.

This CDR3 is CASSFRTGGSEQYF. The CDR3 DNA reads TGTGCCAGCAGCTTCCGGACAGGGGGGAGCGAGCAGTACTTC. The chain has TRBV3-1 and TRBJ2-7; 10 bases match TRBD1. Germline-derived CDR1 and CDR2 are LGHDT and YNNKEL (reference sequence). J gave up 6 bases and V 5 bases, and 7 bases lay outside the gene matches. The CDR3 loop spans 14 amino acids.